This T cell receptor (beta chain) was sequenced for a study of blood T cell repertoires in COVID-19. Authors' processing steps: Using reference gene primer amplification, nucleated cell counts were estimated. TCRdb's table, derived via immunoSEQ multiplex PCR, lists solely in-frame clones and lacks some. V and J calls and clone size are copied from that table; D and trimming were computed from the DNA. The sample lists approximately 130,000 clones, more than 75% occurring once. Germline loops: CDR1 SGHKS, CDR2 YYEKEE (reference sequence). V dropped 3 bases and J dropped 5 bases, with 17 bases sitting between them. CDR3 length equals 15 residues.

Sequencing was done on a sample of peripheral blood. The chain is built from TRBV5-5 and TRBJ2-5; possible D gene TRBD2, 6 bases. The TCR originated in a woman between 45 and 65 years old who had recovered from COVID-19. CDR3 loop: CASSSTSSGGETQYF. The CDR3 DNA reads TGTGCCAGCAGCTCGACATCTTCCGGAGGGGAGACCCAGTACTTC.